The 8 T cell receptor beta chains below were found in one sample sequenced in a study of early T cells in non-severe SARS-CoV-2 infection. TCRdb redid the calling of the 5' RACE reads with MiXCR, one entry per CDR3 protein. Altogether under 60,000 distinct CDR3 sequences are present, about a tenth being singletons, with the ten largest covering 20%. Input material: whole blood. Receptors were obtained from an adult who was a healthcare worker with PCR-confirmed SARS-CoV-2 infection or an uninfected control (not recorded which).

The chain joins TRBV3-1 to TRBJ1-6; the D gene is possibly TRBD1 (5 bases). V lost 1 base, J lost 9 bases, and 16 bases lay in between. The CDR3 runs to 16 residues. Per germline, CDR1 LGHDT and CDR2 YNNKEL (reference sequence). The chain's CDR3 is CASSQAHGAPASPLHF. Written as DNA, the CDR3 is TGTGCCAGCAGCCAAGCTCACGGGGCGCCGGCTTCACCCCTCCACTTT.

There are a few counts of this clonotype. This chain connects TRBV30 to TRBJ1-6; 10 bases are a match to TRBD1. The germline CDR1 and CDR2 sequences are GTSNPN and SVGIG (reference sequence). The CDR3 totals 14 residues. J lost 9 bases, V lost 2 bases, and 4 bases had no gene match. This chain's CDR3 is CAWSPGTGVSPLHF. DNA of the CDR3: TGTGCCTGGAGTCCTGGGACAGGGGTTTCACCCCTCCACTTT.

The chain links TRBV27 to TRBJ1-1; D gene uncertain. Per germline, CDR1 MNHEY and CDR2 SMNVEV (reference sequence). V lost 1 base, J lost 4 bases, and 16 bases lay in between. CDR3 length: 16 residues. Written as DNA, the CDR3 is TGTGCCAGCAGTTTATTGGAGCGGCTATTTGCCACTGAAGCTTTCTTT. Amino acids: CASSLLERLFATEAFF.

This clonotype was seen repeatedly, ten times or more. V usage is TRBV20-1 and J usage is TRBJ1-1; 10 bases are a match to TRBD1. Looked up from germline, CDR1 is DFQATT and CDR2 is SNEGSKA (reference sequence). This CDR3 region has 13 residues. Losses at the gene ends were 5 bases for V and 5 bases for J; bases not matched to a gene: 5. CDR3 nucleotides: TGCAGTGCTGACAGGGGGCGCGGGACTGAAGCTTTCTTT. This translates into CSADRGRGTEAFF.

The table lists this clonotype with many counts. The CDR3 DNA follows: TGTGCCTGGAGAGCGGGACAGGGTGACGCTTTCTTT. This codes for CAWRAGQGDAFF. V and J are TRBV30 and TRBJ1-1; 9 positions match TRBD1. The CDR3 is 12 amino acids. Germline loops: CDR1 GTSNPN, CDR2 SVGIG (reference sequence). Losses at the gene ends were 3 bases for V and 11 bases for J; bases not matched to a gene: 7.

This clonotype was found many times. Mismatch with germline at one junction end may stem from a read error. The genes are TRBV4-1 and TRBJ1-1; 9 nucleotides align to TRBD1. This CDR3 has 16 amino acids. From germline, CDR1 is MGHRA and CDR2 YSYEKL. In DNA form, the CDR3 reads TGCGCCAGCAGCCAAGCGGACGGGACAGGGAGCGCTGAAGTTTTCTTT. It encodes CASSQADGTGSAEVFF.

V is TRBV3-1 and J is TRBJ2-2; D is undetermined. Germline V gene sequence: CDR1 LGHDT, CDR2 YNNKEL (reference sequence). CDR3 size: 16 residues. The ends were cut back, 1 base at V and 8 bases at J, with 17 bases in the middle. The CDR3 loop reads CASSQVQGRGAGELFF. The CDR3 nucleotides read TGTGCCAGCAGCCAAGTTCAAGGGCGCGGTGCGGGGGAGCTGTTTTTT.

This clonotype was seen at least ten times. The genes are TRBV29-1 and TRBJ1-1; D remains unclear. V was shortened by 6 bases and J by 1 base, with 9 bases between the two germline ends. Germline V gene sequence: CDR1 SQVTM, CDR2 ANQGSEA. This CDR3 has 12 amino acids. CDR3 sequence reads: CSVVQTNTEAFF. In DNA form, the CDR3 reads TGCAGCGTAGTACAGACGAACACTGAAGCTTTCTTT.